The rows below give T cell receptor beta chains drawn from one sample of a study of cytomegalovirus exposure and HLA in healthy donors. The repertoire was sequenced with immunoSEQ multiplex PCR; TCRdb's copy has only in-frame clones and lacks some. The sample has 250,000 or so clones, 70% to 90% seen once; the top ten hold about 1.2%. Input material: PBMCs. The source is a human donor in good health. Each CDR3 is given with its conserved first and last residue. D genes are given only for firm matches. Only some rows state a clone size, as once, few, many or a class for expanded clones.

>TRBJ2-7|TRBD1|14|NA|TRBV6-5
CASRTRTGGYEQYF
TGTGCCAGCAGAACTCGGACAGGGGGCTACGAGCAGTACTTC
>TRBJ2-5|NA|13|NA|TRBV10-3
CAISPGLIETQYF
TGTGCCATCAGCCCGGGACTTATAGAGACCCAGTACTTC
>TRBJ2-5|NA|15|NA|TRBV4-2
CASSQELEYQETQYF
TGTGCCAGCAGCCAAGAACTAGAGTACCAAGAGACCCAGTACTTC
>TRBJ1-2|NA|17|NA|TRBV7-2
CASRTARDTTNYYGYTF
TGTGCCAGCAGGACCGCCAGGGACACGACGAATTACTATGGCTACACCTTC
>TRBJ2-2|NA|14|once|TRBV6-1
CASSGFAGTGELFF
TGTGCCAGCAGTGGGTTCGCGGGCACCGGGGAGCTGTTTTTT
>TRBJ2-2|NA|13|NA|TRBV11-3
CASSLSSAGELFF
TGTGCCAGCAGCTTATCTAGCGCCGGGGAGCTGTTTTTT
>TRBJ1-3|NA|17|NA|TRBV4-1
CASSQLLGQVTGNTIYF
TGCGCCAGCAGCCAGCTCCTTGGCCAGGTAACTGGAAACACCATATATTTT
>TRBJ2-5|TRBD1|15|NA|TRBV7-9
CASSNRDRGQETQYF
TGTGCCAGCAGTAACCGGGACAGGGGACAAGAGACCCAGTACTTC
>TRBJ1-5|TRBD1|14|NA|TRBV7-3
CASSLRDRNQPQHF
TGTGCCAGCAGCTTACGGGACAGGAATCAGCCCCAGCATTTT
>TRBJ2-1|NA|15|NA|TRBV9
CASSVASGDYNEQFF
TGTGCCAGCAGCGTAGCAAGCGGTGACTACAATGAGCAGTTCTTC
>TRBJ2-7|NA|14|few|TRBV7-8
CASRLVGSSYEQYF
TGTGCCAGCAGATTAGTAGGGAGCTCCTACGAGCAGTACTTC
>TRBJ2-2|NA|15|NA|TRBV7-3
CASSLQGRNTGELFF
TGTGCCAGCAGCCTCCAGGGGCGGAACACCGGGGAGCTGTTTTTT
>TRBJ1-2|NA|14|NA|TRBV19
CASSIDRGSYGYTF
TGTGCCAGTAGTATAGATCGCGGCAGCTATGGCTACACCTTC
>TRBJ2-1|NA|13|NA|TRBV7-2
CASSQTSYNEQFF
TGTGCCAGCAGCCAGACAAGTTACAATGAGCAGTTCTTC
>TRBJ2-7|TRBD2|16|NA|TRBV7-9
CASSPTRTSGSYEQYF
TGTGCCAGCAGCCCGACCCGGACTAGCGGGAGCTACGAGCAGTACTTC
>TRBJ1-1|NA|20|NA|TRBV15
CATSRGVGERGGIMNTEAFF
TGTGCCACCAGCAGAGGAGTGGGCGAGCGGGGAGGGATTATGAACACTGAAGCTTTCTTT
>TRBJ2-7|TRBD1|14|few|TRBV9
CASSVGGQDYEQYF
TGTGCCAGCAGCGTAGGTGGACAGGACTACGAGCAGTACTTC
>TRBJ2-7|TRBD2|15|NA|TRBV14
CASSAAGRAFAEQYF
TGTGCCAGCAGTGCAGCGGGGCGGGCTTTCGCGGAGCAGTACTTC
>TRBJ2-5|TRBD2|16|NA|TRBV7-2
CASSPGLAGAPETQYF
TGTGCCAGCAGCCCTGGACTAGCGGGAGCACCAGAGACCCAGTACTTC
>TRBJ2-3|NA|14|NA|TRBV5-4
CASSSGLRTDTQYF
TGTGCCAGCAGCTCCGGACTACGCACAGATACGCAGTATTTT
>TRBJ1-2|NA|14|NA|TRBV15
CATSARGANYGYTF
TGTGCCACCAGCGCGCGGGGGGCGAACTATGGCTACACCTTC
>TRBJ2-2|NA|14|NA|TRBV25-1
CASSEHPTAGELFF
TGTGCCAGCAGTGAGCATCCGACAGCCGGGGAGCTGTTTTTT
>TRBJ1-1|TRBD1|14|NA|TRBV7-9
CASSVGQGNTEAFF
TGTGCCAGCAGCGTGGGACAGGGTAACACTGAAGCTTTCTTT
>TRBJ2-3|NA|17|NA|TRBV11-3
CASSLDRLDSYSDTQYF
TGTGCCAGCAGCTTAGATCGACTAGACTCTTACTCAGATACGCAGTATTTT
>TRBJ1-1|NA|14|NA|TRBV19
CASKRQFMNTEAFF
TGTGCCAGCAAGAGACAGTTCATGAACACTGAAGCTTTCTTT
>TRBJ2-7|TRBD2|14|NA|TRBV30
CAWSVLAGPNEQYF
TGTGCCTGGAGTGTACTAGCGGGACCCAACGAGCAGTACTTC
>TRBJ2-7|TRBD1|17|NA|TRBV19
CASSTDRQGTSSYEQYF
TGTGCCAGTAGTACTGATAGACAGGGAACCAGCTCCTACGAGCAGTACTTC